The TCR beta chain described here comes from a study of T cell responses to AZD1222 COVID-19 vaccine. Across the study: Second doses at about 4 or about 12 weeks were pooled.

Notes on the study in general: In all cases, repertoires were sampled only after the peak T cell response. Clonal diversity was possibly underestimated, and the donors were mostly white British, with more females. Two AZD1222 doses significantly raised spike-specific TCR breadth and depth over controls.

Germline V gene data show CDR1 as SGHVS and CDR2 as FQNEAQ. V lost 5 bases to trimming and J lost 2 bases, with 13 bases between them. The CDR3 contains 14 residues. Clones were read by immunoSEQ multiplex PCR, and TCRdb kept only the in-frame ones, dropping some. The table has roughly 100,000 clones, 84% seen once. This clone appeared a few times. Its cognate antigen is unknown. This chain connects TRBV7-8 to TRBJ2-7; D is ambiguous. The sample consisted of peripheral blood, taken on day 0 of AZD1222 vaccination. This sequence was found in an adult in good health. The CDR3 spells CASSKRTGAYEQYF. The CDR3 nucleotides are TGTGCCAGCAGCAAACGGACGGGTGCCTACGAGCAGTACTTC. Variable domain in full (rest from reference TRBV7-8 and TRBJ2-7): GAGVSQSPRYKVAKRGQDVALRCDPISGHVSLFWYQQALGQGPEFLTYFQNEAQLDKSGLPSDRFFAERPEGSVSTLKIQRTQQEDSAVYLCASSKRTGAYEQYFGPGTRLTVT.